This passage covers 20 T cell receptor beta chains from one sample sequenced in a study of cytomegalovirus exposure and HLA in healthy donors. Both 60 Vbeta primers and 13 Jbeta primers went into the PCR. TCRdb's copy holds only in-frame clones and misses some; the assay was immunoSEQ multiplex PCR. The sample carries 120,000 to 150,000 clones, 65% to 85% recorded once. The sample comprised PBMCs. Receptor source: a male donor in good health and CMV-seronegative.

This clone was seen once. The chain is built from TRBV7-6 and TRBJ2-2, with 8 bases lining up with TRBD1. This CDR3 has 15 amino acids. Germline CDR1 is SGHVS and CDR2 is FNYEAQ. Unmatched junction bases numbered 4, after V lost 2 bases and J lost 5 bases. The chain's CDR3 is CASSLRQGATGELFF. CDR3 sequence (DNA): TGTGCCAGCAGCTTAAGGCAGGGGGCGACCGGGGAGCTGTTTTTT.

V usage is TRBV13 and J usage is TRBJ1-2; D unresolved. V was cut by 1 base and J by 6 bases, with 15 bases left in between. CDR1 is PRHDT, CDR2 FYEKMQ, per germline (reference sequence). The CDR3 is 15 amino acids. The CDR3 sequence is CASSLVGASVHGYTF. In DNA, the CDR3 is TGTGCCAGCAGCTTAGTGGGTGCTAGTGTTCATGGCTACACCTTC.

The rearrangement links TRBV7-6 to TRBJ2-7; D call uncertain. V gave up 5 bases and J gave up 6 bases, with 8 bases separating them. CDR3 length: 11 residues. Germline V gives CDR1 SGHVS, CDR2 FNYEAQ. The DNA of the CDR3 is TGTGCCAGCAGCCTGAACTCCGAGCAGTACTTC. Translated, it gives CASSLNSEQYF.

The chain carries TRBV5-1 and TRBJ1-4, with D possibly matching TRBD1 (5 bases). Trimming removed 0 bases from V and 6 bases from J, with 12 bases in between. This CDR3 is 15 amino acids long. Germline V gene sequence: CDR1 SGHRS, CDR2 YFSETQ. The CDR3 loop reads CASSLAEGGDEKLFF. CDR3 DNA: TGCGCCAGCAGCTTGGCCGAGGGAGGGGATGAAAAACTGTTTTTT.

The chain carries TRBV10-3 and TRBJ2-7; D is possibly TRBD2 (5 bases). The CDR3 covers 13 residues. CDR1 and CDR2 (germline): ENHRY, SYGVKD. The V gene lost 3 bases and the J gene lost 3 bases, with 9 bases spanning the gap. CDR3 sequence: CAISDSGIYEQYF. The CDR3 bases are TGTGCCATCAGTGATTCCGGGATCTACGAGCAGTACTTC.

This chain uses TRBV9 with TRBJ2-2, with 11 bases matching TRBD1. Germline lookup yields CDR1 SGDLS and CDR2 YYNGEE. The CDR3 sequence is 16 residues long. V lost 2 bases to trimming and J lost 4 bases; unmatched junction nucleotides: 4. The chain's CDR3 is CASSVPGTGGTGELFF. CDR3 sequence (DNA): TGTGCCAGCAGCGTCCCCGGGACAGGGGGCACCGGGGAGCTGTTTTTT.

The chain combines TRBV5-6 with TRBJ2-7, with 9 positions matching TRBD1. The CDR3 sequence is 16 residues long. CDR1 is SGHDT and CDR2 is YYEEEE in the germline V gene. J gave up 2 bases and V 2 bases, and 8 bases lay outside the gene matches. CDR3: CASSFFTGTGPYEQYF. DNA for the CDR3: TGTGCCAGCAGCTTTTTTACCGGGACAGGGCCCTACGAGCAGTACTTC.

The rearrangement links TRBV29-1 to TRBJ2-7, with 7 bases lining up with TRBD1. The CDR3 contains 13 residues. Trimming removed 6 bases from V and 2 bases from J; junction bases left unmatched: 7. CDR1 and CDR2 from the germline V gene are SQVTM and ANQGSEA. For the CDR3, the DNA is TGCAGCGTCCGCCGGGACAGTACCTACGAGCAGTACTTC. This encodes CSVRRDSTYEQYF.

The chain's CDR3 is CASSPRAASNQPQHF. Written as DNA, the CDR3 is TGTGCCAGCAGCCCGAGGGCGGCTAGCAATCAGCCCCAGCATTTT. The gene calls are TRBV28 and TRBJ1-5; D ambiguous. The CDR3 has 15 residues. With 6 bases removed from V and 0 bases from J, the gap between germline ends came to 12 bases. Germline CDR1 is MDHEN and CDR2 is SYDVKM. The full variable domain, in which reference TRBV28 and TRBJ1-5 provide the parts outside the CDR3, is DVKVTQSSRYLVKRTGEKVFLECVQDMDHENMFWYRQDPGLGLRLIYFSYDVKMKEKGDIPEGYSVSREKKERFSLILESASTNQTSMYLCASSPRAASNQPQHFGDGTRLSIL.

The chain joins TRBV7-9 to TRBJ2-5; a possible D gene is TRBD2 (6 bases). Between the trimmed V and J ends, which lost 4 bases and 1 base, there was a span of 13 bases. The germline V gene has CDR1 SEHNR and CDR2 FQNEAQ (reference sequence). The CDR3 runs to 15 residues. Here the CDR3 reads CASSSRGNLQETQYF. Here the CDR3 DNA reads TGTGCCAGCAGCTCCCGGGGGAACCTCCAAGAGACCCAGTACTTC. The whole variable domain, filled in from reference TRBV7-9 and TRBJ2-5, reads DTGVSQNPRHKITKRGQNVTFRCDPISEHNRLYWYRQTLGQGPEFLTYFQNEAQLEKSRLLSDRFSAERPKGSFSTLEIQRTEQGDSAMYLCASSSRGNLQETQYFGPGTRLLVL.

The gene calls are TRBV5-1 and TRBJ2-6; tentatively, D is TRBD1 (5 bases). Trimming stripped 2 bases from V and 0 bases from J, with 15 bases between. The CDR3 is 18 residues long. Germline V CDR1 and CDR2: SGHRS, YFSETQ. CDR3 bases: TGCGCCAGCAGCTTCCTCCTTTTAGACAGCTCTGGGGCCAACGTCCTGACTTTC. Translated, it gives CASSFLLLDSSGANVLTF.

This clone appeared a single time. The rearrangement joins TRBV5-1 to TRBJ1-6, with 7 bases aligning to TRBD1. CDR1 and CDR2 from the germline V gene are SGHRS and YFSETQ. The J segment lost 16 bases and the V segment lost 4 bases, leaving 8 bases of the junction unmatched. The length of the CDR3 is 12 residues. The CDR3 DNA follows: TGCGCCAGCAGCCAGGACAGGACCCCGCTCCACTTT. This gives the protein CASSQDRTPLHF. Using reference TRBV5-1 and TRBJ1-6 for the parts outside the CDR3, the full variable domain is KAGVTQTPRYLIKTRGQQVTLSCSPISGHRSVSWYQQTPGQGLQFLFEYFSETQRNKGNFPGRFSGRQFSNSRSEMNVSTLELGDSALYLCASSQDRTPLHFGNGTRLTVT.

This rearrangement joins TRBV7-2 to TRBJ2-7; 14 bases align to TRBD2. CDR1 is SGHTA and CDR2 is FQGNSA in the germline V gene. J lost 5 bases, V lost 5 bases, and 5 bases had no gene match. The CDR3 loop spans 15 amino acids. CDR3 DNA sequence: TGTGCCAGCAGCCGGGGGACTAGCGGGAGTGACGAGCAGTACTTC. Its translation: CASSRGTSGSDEQYF.

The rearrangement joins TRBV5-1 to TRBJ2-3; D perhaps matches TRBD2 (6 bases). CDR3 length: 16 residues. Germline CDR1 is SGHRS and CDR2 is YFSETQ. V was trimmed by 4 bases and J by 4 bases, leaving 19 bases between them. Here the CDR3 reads CASSGATGVRADTQYF. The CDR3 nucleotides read TGCGCCAGCAGCGGGGCGACGGGGGTGCGGGCAGATACGCAGTATTTT.

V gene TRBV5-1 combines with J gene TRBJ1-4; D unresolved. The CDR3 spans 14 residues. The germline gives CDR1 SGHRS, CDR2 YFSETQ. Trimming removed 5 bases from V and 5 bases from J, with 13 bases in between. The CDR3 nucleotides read TGCGCCAGCAGTTACGGGTACCGGAATGAAAAACTGTTTTTT. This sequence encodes CASSYGYRNEKLFF.

The CDR3, as DNA: TGTGCCAGCAGTTTGGGGGGACAGACTGGAAACACCATATATTTT. This gives the protein CASSLGGQTGNTIYF. The gene calls are TRBV28 and TRBJ1-3; TRBD1 matches at 7 bases. The V segment lost 3 bases and the J segment 2 bases; nucleotides outside the gene matches: 4. There are 15 residues in the CDR3. The V gene's germline CDR1 is MDHEN and CDR2 SYDVKM.

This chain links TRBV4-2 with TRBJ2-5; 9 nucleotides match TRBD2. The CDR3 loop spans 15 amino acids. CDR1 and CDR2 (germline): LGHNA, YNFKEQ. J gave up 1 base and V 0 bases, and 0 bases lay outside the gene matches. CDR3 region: CASSQERGGQETQYF. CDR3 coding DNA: TGTGCCAGCAGCCAAGAGCGGGGGGGCCAAGAGACCCAGTACTTC.

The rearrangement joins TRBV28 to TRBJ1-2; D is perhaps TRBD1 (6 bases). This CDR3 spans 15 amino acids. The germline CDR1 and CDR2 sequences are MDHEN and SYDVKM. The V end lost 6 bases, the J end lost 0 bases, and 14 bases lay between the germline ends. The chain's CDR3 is CASSQTGKANYGYTF. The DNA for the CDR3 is TGTGCCAGCAGCCAAACAGGGAAAGCTAACTATGGCTACACCTTC.

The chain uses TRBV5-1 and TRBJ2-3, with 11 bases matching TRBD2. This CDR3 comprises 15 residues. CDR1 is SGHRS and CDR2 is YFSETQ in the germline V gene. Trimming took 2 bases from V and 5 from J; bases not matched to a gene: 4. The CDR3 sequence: CASSFIAGGGDTQYF. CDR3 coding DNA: TGCGCCAGCAGCTTTATAGCGGGGGGGGGAGATACGCAGTATTTT.

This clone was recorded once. CDR3 bases: TGTGCCAGCACAAAGACAGGGATTGAGACTATTGGCTACACCTTC. This translates into CASTKTGIETIGYTF. The rearrangement uses TRBV6-5 and TRBJ1-2; 7 positions agree with TRBD1. The V gene end was trimmed by 7 bases and the J gene end by 7 bases; junction bases not matched to a gene: 15. CDR1 MNHEY and CDR2 SVGAGI come from the germline V gene. The CDR3 loop spans 15 amino acids.